A single sample gave rise to the 32 T cell receptor beta chains below, sequenced in a study of blood T cell repertoires in COVID-19. The assay was immunoSEQ multiplex PCR, and TCRdb's table has in-frame clones only and misses some. The sample has some 180,000 clones; 88% are singletons. Sequencing used peripheral blood. Every receptor here comes from a man aged 35 to 55 with active or convalescent COVID-19.

The chain uses TRBV24-1 and TRBJ1-5; possibly TRBD1 for D (6 bases). The V end lost 5 bases, the J end lost 12 bases, and 13 bases lay between the germline ends. The CDR3 runs to 12 residues. CDR1 is KGHDR, CDR2 SFDVKD, per germline. Written as DNA, the CDR3 is TGTGCCACCAGTGCATCAGGGGTATACCAGCATTTT. It is translated as CATSASGVYQHF.

The rearrangement joins TRBV6-5 to TRBJ2-7, with a weak D call TRBD1 (6 bases). Germline V gives CDR1 MNHEY, CDR2 SVGAGI. The V end was cut by 2 bases, the J end by 6 bases, with 11 bases between. The CDR3 is made up of 13 amino acids. CDR3 bases: TGTGCCAGCAGTTACCAGGGGACCTCCGAGCAGTACTTC. Amino acid sequence: CASSYQGTSEQYF.

The chain is built from TRBV7-2 and TRBJ1-2; 12 bases are a match to TRBD1. The CDR3 contains 17 residues. The V gene end was trimmed by 1 base and the J gene end by 0 bases; junction bases not matched to a gene: 3. Germline V lookup: CDR1 SGHTA, CDR2 FQGNSA. CDR3 nucleotide sequence: TGTGCCAGCAGCTTAGTGGGGACAGGGGGCTCTAACTATGGCTACACCTTC. Translated, it gives CASSLVGTGGSNYGYTF.

This clone came up once. V is TRBV29-1 and J is TRBJ1-2, with 8 bases aligning to TRBD1. Germline loops: CDR1 SQVTM, CDR2 ANQGSEA. J gave up 6 bases and V 6 bases, and 9 bases lay outside the gene matches. The CDR3 is 13 amino acids. The CDR3 nucleotides read TGCAGCGTCCTACCAGGGGGCGTGAATGGCTACACCTTC. This translates into CSVLPGGVNGYTF. Drawing the rest from reference TRBV29-1 and TRBJ1-2, the complete variable domain is SAVISQKPSRDICQRGTSLTIQCQVDSQVTMMFWYRQQPGQSLTLIATANQGSEATYESGFVIDKFPISRPNLTFSTLTVSNMSPEDSSIYLCSVLPGGVNGYTFGSGTRLTVV.

The J gene is TRBJ1-2, the V gene TRBV19; no reliable D call. Trimming stripped 3 bases from V and 5 bases from J, with 16 bases between. The germline CDR1 and CDR2 sequences are LNHDA and SQIVND (reference sequence). This CDR3 comprises 15 residues. The CDR3, as DNA: TGTGCCAGTAGTATCTCGCCCGAGCCCACTTATGGCTACACCTTC. Its protein is CASSISPEPTYGYTF.

The chain carries TRBV12-2 and TRBJ1-3. TRBV12-2 is shown as a pseudogene. This CDR3 is 18 amino acids long. DNA for the CDR3: TGTGCAAGTCGCTTAGCGCATAGGATGAGGGATTCTGGAAACACCATATATTTT. It codes for CASRLAHRMRDSGNTIYF.

The chain recombines TRBV5-3 with TRBJ1-5; D is perhaps TRBD1 (5 bases). TRBV5-3 is an ORF, with its function uncertain. The V and J ends lost 4 bases and 0 bases respectively, with 20 bases between them. This CDR3 has 18 amino acids. The CDR3 nucleotides are TGTGCCAGAAGCGCGAGACGTCCTGGGGGGTATAGCAATCAGCCCCAGCATTTT. Protein sequence: CARSARRPGGYSNQPQHF.

This clone was seen just once. J is TRBJ1-1 and V is TRBV19; D might be TRBD1 (5 bases). CDR1 and CDR2 from the germline V gene are LNHDA and SQIVND (reference sequence). This CDR3 is 13 amino acids long. V shed 5 bases and J shed 1 base, with 8 bases lying between them. The CDR3 reads CASSAQGNTEAFF. The CDR3 DNA sequence: TGTGCCAGTAGTGCGCAGGGGAACACTGAAGCTTTCTTT.

V is TRBV19 and J is TRBJ1-2, with TRBD1 identical over 7 bases. The CDR3 is 16 amino acids. V trimming: 11 bases; J trimming: 0 bases; junction bases outside the gene matches: 15. Looked up from germline, CDR1 is LNHDA and CDR2 is SQIVND (reference sequence). For the CDR3, the DNA is TGTGCCGCCGAAGGGACAGCTAATAAAGCTAACTATGGCTACACCTTC. Encoded protein: CAAEGTANKANYGYTF.

V usage is TRBV7-2 and J usage is TRBJ2-7, with TRBD1 as a possible D gene (6 bases). This CDR3 spans 13 amino acids. Trimming cost V 8 bases and J 2 bases, with 13 bases left between them. Germline V gene data show CDR1 as SGHTA and CDR2 as FQGNSA. The CDR3 nucleotides read TGTGCCAGCTCGAGGACAGACACCTACGAGCAGTACTTC. It encodes CASSRTDTYEQYF.

V is TRBV28 and J is TRBJ1-5, with 11 positions matching TRBD1. In germline, CDR1 is MDHEN, CDR2 SYDVKM. J lost 10 bases, V lost 5 bases, and 10 bases had no gene match. This CDR3 region has 15 residues. As DNA, the CDR3 is TGTGCCAGCAGTGCTCCGGGACAGGGGGAGATACCCCAGCATTTT. Translation: CASSAPGQGEIPQHF.

The gene calls are TRBV19 and TRBJ1-1; no firm D call. In germline, CDR1 is LNHDA, CDR2 SQIVND (reference sequence). Trimming removed 3 bases from V and 1 base from J, with 9 bases in between. This CDR3 region has 14 residues. As DNA, the CDR3 is TGTGCCAGTAGTATCCCCGCCGGGAACACTGAAGCTTTCTTT. This encodes CASSIPAGNTEAFF.

The J gene is TRBJ2-7, the V gene TRBV27; 9 bases are shared with TRBD1. The V gene's germline CDR1 is MNHEY and CDR2 SMNVEV (reference sequence). This CDR3 has 16 amino acids. V gave up 0 bases and J gave up 6 bases; unmatched junction bases: 9. The CDR3 DNA reads TGTGCCAGCAGTTTATCAGCCGGGACAGGGTCCGCCGAGCAGTACTTC. The encoded protein is CASSLSAGTGSAEQYF.

This clone appeared a single time. The chain recombines TRBV28 with TRBJ1-3; TRBD1 matches at 8 bases. J gave up 5 bases and V 1 base, and 4 bases lay outside the gene matches. This CDR3 has 15 residues. Germline V gives CDR1 MDHEN, CDR2 SYDVKM. The CDR3 DNA reads TGTGCCAGCAGTTTATCTGGACAGGGTAGAAACACCATATATTTT. Encoded protein: CASSLSGQGRNTIYF.

The rearrangement uses TRBV30 and TRBJ2-7; 7 positions agree with TRBD1. This CDR3 contains 13 residues. The V and J ends lost 1 base and 3 bases, in that order; junction bases with no gene match: 3. CDR1 GTSNPN and CDR2 SVGIG come from the germline V gene (reference sequence). This CDR3 reads CAWSAHRGYEQYF. The CDR3 coding sequence is TGTGCCTGGAGTGCCCACAGGGGCTACGAGCAGTACTTC.

This CDR3 is CASSNSGGYPEAFF. The CDR3 DNA sequence: TGTGCCAGCAGCAATAGCGGGGGGTACCCTGAAGCTTTCTTT. The chain combines TRBV7-9 with TRBJ1-1, with a possible D match to TRBD1 (5 bases). The ends were cut back, 5 bases at V and 6 bases at J, with 16 bases in the middle. There are 14 residues in the CDR3. Germline assignment: CDR1 SEHNR and CDR2 FQNEAQ (reference sequence).

V and J are TRBV24-1 and TRBJ1-5; a weak D match, TRBD1 (5 bases). This CDR3 has 15 amino acids. Germline V lookup: CDR1 KGHDR, CDR2 SFDVKD. Trimming removed 3 bases at V and 4 bases at J, with 12 bases between. CDR3 amino acids: CATSDPGEYNQPQHF. Written as DNA, the CDR3 is TGTGCCACCAGTGATCCGGGGGAGTATAATCAGCCCCAGCATTTT.

The genes are TRBV30 and TRBJ1-1; D gene ambiguous. V lost 2 bases, J lost 4 bases, and 11 bases lay in between. This CDR3 is 13 amino acids long. The V gene's germline CDR1 is GTSNPN and CDR2 SVGIG (reference sequence). The chain's CDR3 is CAWSHPGGTEAFF. The CDR3 DNA is TGTGCCTGGAGTCACCCCGGCGGCACTGAAGCTTTCTTT.

The chain employs TRBV11-3 and TRBJ1-5; 8 bases agree with TRBD1. The junction had 6 bases not matched to a gene; V was cut back by 5 bases and J by 9 bases. Germline CDR1 reads SGHNT; CDR2 reads YENEEA. The CDR3 runs to 13 residues. The CDR3 here is CASSKTGEGPQHF. The CDR3, as DNA: TGTGCCAGCAGCAAGACAGGGGAAGGGCCCCAGCATTTT.

This chain uses TRBV20-1 with TRBJ1-1; 8 bases fit TRBD1. The V and J ends lost 5 bases and 4 bases, in that order; junction bases with no gene match: 21. Germline V gives CDR1 DFQATT, CDR2 SNEGSKA (reference sequence). This CDR3 has 18 residues. CDR3: CSAGDLRTGSVGGTEAFF. The CDR3 region has the DNA TGCAGTGCTGGTGATCTAAGGACAGGGTCGGTTGGAGGCACTGAAGCTTTCTTT.

The J gene is TRBJ1-2, the V gene TRBV19; TRBD1 matches at 7 bases. The germline V gene encodes CDR1 LNHDA and CDR2 SQIVND (reference sequence). The CDR3 runs 15 residues. With V trimmed by 7 bases and J by 8 bases, 16 bases remained unmatched. CDR3 in DNA: TGTGCCAGTACCCTCGGGGTAACAGGGGTAGGAGGCTACACCTTC. This sequence encodes CASTLGVTGVGGYTF.

This rearrangement joins TRBV5-8 to TRBJ2-1, with 8 bases aligning to TRBD2. V shed 4 bases and J 7 bases; nucleotides not matched to a gene: 10. CDR3 size: 15 residues. Germline V gives CDR1 SGHTS, CDR2 YDEGEE. The DNA for the CDR3 is TGTGCCAGCAGCATCCGCCCGGGGGGGATTAATGAGCAGTTCTTC. It translates to CASSIRPGGINEQFF.

The chain has TRBV27 and TRBJ2-1, with 8 nucleotides matching TRBD2. The CDR3 has 15 residues. V gave up 5 bases and J gave up 1 base; unmatched junction bases: 4. Per the germline V gene, CDR1 is MNHEY and CDR2 is SMNVEV (reference sequence). In DNA form, the CDR3 reads TGTGCCAGCAGTAGCGGGAGAGATTCCTACAATGAGCAGTTCTTC. This sequence encodes CASSSGRDSYNEQFF.

The rearrangement uses TRBV28 and TRBJ2-2; 7 nucleotides match TRBD1. Germline V gene lookup returns CDR1 MDHEN and CDR2 SYDVKM. The length of the CDR3 is 16 residues. The J segment lost 4 bases and the V segment lost 4 bases, leaving 9 bases of the junction unmatched. The CDR3: CASSWLEQGFTGELFF. The CDR3 DNA sequence: TGTGCCAGCAGTTGGTTGGAACAGGGGTTCACCGGGGAGCTGTTTTTT.

The chain uses TRBV12-3 or TRBV12-4 and TRBJ1-2; the D gene is possibly TRBD1 (6 bases). This CDR3 spans 13 amino acids. V shed 4 bases and J shed 7 bases, with 13 bases lying between them. The CDR3 here is CASSSDRSGGYTF. In DNA, the CDR3 is TGTGCCAGCAGTTCAGACAGGTCAGGTGGCTACACCTTC.

J is TRBJ1-3 and V is TRBV18; D call uncertain. With 0 bases removed from V and 6 bases from J, the gap between germline ends came to 9 bases. This CDR3 spans 14 amino acids. Germline V lookup: CDR1 KGHSH, CDR2 LQKENI. The CDR3 bases are TGTGCCAGCTCACCACCAACGGTAGTAAACACCATATATTTT. The encoded protein is CASSPPTVVNTIYF.

CDR3 residues: CASSMYGTSNNNEQFF. CDR3 sequence (DNA): TGTGCCAGTAGTATGTACGGGACTAGCAATAACAATGAGCAGTTCTTC. The V gene is TRBV19, the J gene TRBJ2-1, with TRBD2 identical over 9 bases. CDR3 length: 16 residues. Germline V CDR1 and CDR2: LNHDA, SQIVND (reference sequence). V shed 3 bases and J 5 bases; nucleotides not matched to a gene: 8.

V is TRBV6-2 or TRBV6-3 and J is TRBJ1-1, with D perhaps matching TRBD1 (5 bases). There are 15 residues in the CDR3. The V gene's germline CDR1 is MNHEY and CDR2 SVGEGT. V was clipped by 4 bases and J by 1 base, with 13 bases between them. This chain's CDR3 is CASSSTAGKNTEAFF. The CDR3 DNA follows: TGTGCCAGCAGTTCTACTGCAGGGAAGAACACTGAAGCTTTCTTT.

This chain uses TRBV28 with TRBJ1-5, with 8 bases fitting TRBD1. Germline CDR1 is MDHEN and CDR2 is SYDVKM. This CDR3 is built from 14 residues. Trimming at V came to 6 bases and at J to 5 bases, leaving 6 bases not matched to a gene. The CDR3 DNA is TGTGCCAGCAGGCCCGGGACAGGCCATCAGCCCCAGCATTTT. Protein product: CASRPGTGHQPQHF. The full variable domain, its missing parts supplied by reference TRBV28 and TRBJ1-5, is DVKVTQSSRYLVKRTGEKVFLECVQDMDHENMFWYRQDPGLGLRLIYFSYDVKMKEKGDIPEGYSVSREKKERFSLILESASTNQTSMYLCASRPGTGHQPQHFGDGTRLSIL.

The V and J genes are TRBV24-1 and TRBJ2-3; weak D call: TRBD2 (7 bases). Trimming took off 3 bases at V and 1 base at J, with 13 bases between the two ends. Germline CDR1 reads KGHDR; CDR2 reads SFDVKD. CDR3 size: 16 residues. The CDR3 region is CATSDPSGGGTDTQYF. Here the CDR3 DNA reads TGTGCCACCAGTGATCCATCGGGGGGCGGCACAGATACGCAGTATTTT.

The chain employs TRBV2 and TRBJ2-3, with a possible D match to TRBD1 (6 bases). CDR3 size: 14 residues. V gave up 8 bases and J gave up 4 bases, with 16 bases separating them. The germline gives CDR1 SNHLY, CDR2 FYNNEI. The CDR3 sequence is CASSRDTLSDTQYF. The CDR3 nucleotides read TGTGCCAGCTCTCGGGACACATTATCAGATACGCAGTATTTT.

V is TRBV11-2 and J is TRBJ2-3, with TRBD2 matching over 8 bases. The CDR3 sequence is 15 residues long. Germline loops: CDR1 SGHAT, CDR2 FQNNGV. J was trimmed by 6 bases and V by 5 bases; bases with no gene match: 10. CDR3: CASSPTHSGVDTQYF. CDR3 nucleotides: TGTGCCAGCAGCCCGACTCATAGCGGGGTGGATACGCAGTATTTT.